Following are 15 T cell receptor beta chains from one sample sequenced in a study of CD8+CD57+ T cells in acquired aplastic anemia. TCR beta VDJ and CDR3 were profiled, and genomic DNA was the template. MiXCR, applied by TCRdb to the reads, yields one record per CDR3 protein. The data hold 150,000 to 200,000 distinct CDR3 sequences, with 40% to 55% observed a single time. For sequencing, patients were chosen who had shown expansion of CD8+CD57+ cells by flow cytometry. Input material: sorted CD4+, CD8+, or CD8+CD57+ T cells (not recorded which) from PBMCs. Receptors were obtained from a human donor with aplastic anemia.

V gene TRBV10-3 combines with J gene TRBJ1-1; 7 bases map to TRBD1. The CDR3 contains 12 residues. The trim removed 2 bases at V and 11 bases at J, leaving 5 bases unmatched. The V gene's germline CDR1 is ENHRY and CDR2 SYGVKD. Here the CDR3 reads CAISEDDRAAFF. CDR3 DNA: TGTGCCATCAGTGAGGATGACAGGGCCGCTTTCTTT.

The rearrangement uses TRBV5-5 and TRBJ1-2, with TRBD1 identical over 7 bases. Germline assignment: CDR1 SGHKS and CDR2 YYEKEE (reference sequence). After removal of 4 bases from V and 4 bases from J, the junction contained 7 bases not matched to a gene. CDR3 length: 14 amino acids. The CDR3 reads CASSKAGQPYGYTF. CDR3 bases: TGTGCCAGCAGCAAAGCGGGACAGCCCTATGGCTACACCTTC.

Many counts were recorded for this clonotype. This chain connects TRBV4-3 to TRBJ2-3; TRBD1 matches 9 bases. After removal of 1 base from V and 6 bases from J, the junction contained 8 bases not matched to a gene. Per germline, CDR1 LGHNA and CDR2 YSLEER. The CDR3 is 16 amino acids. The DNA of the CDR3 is TGCGCCAGCAGCCAAGGGGGGACAGGGAAAGGGGATACGCAGTATTTT. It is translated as CASSQGGTGKGDTQYF.

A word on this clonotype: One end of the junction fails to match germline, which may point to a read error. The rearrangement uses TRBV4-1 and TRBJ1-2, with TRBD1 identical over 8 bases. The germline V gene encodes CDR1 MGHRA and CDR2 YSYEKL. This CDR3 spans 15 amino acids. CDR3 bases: TGCGCCTGCAGCCAAGGGGGACAGGCTGGCTATGGCTACACCTTC. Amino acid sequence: CACSQGGQAGYGYTF.

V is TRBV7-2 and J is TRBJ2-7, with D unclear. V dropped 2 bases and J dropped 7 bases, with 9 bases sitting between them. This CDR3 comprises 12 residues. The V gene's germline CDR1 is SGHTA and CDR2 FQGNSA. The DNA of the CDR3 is TGTGCCAGCAGCTTAATGGGCCCTGAGCAGTACTTC. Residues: CASSLMGPEQYF.

CDR3 sequence (DNA): TGTGCCAGCAGCTTATGGGACAGGTTCTCTGAAGCTTTCTTT. Its translation: CASSLWDRFSEAFF. The chain recombines TRBV7-2 with TRBJ1-1; 8 bases map to TRBD1. From germline, CDR1 is SGHTA and CDR2 FQGNSA. This CDR3 comprises 14 residues. Germline trimming cut 2 bases from V and 6 bases from J; bases unmatched to any gene: 5.

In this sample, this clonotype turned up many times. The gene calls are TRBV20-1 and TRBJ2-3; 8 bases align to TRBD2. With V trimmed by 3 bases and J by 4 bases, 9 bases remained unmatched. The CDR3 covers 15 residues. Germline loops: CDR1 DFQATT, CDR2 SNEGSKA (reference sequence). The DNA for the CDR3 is TGCAGTGCTAGGGGCCGGGGGGGACGGGCAGATACGCAGTATTTT. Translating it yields CSARGRGGRADTQYF.

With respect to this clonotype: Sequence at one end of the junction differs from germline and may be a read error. This CDR3 reads CATSDRTGASTDTQYF. Written as DNA, the CDR3 is TGTGCCACCAGTGACCGGACAGGGGCTAGCACAGATACGCAGTACTTT. The V and J genes are TRBV24-1 and TRBJ2-3, with 9 bases that match TRBD1. In germline, CDR1 is KGHDR, CDR2 SFDVKD. The CDR3 runs 16 residues.

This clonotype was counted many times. DNA of the CDR3: TGTGCCAGCAGCTTAGCCAGGGGCAAGGGCACAGATACGCAGTATTTT. Translating it yields CASSLARGKGTDTQYF. The chain uses TRBV7-2 and TRBJ2-3; D may be TRBD1 (6 bases). The germline gives CDR1 SGHTA, CDR2 FQGNSA. Trimming took 0 bases from V and 1 from J, leaving 11 bases between them. The CDR3 runs to 16 residues.

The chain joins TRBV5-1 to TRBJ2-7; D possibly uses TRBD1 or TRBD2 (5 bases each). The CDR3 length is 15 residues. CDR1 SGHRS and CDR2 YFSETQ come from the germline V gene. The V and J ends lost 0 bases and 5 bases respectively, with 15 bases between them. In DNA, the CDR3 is TGCGCCAGCAGCTTGGAGGGGAGAACTTTGGACGAGCAGTACTTC. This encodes CASSLEGRTLDEQYF.

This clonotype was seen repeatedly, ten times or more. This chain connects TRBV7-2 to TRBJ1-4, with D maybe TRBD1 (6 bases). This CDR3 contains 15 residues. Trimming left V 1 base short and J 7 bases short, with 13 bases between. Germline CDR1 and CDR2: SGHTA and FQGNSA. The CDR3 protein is CASSLGQGRGEKLFF. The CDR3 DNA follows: TGTGCCAGCAGCTTAGGGCAGGGGAGGGGTGAAAAACTGTTTTTT.

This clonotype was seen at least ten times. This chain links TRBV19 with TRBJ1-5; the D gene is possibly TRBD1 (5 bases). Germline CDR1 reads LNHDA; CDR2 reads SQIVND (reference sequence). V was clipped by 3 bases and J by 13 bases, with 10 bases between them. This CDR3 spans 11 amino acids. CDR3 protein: CASSMSRGQHF. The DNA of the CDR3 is TGTGCCAGTAGTATGTCCCGGGGGCAGCATTTT.

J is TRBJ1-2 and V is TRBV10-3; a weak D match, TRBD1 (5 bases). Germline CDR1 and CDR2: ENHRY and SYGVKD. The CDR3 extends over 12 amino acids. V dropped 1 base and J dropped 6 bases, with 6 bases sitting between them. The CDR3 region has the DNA TGTGCCATCAGTGAGTTAGGGGATGGCTACACCTTC. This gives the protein CAISELGDGYTF.

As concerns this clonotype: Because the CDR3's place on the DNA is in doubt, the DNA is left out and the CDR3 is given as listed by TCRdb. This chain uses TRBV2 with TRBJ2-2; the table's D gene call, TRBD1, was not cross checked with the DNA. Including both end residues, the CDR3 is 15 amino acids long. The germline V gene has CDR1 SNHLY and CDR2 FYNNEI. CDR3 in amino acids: CASILDRANTGELFF.

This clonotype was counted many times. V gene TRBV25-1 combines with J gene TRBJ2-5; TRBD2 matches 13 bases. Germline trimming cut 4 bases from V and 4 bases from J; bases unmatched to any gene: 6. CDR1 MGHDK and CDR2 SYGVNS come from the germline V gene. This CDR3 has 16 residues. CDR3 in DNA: TGTGCCAGCAGTGCCCTGGGACTAGCGGGAATAGAGACCCAGTACTTC. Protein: CASSALGLAGIETQYF.